This T cell receptor (beta chain) was observed in a study of blood T cell repertoires in COVID-19. As processed by the authors: Nucleated cell counts were estimated from reference gene primer amplification. The repertoire was sequenced with immunoSEQ multiplex PCR; TCRdb's copy has only in-frame clones and lacks some. V, J and clone size were drawn from that table, and D and trimming were deduced from the DNA. In the table there are around 100,000 clones, 80% of which are singletons. The source is a man aged 70 or older with active or convalescent COVID-19. Sequencing used peripheral blood.

CDR3 sequence: CAISEGARTNEKLFF. The CDR3 DNA reads as TGTGCCATCAGTGAGGGGGCCCGGACTAATGAAAAACTGTTTTTT. The chain recombines TRBV10-3 with TRBJ1-4; D is possibly TRBD1 (5 bases). Germline V gene sequence: CDR1 ENHRY, CDR2 SYGVKD. V lost 2 bases and J lost 2, with 9 bases in between. The CDR3 is made up of 15 amino acids.